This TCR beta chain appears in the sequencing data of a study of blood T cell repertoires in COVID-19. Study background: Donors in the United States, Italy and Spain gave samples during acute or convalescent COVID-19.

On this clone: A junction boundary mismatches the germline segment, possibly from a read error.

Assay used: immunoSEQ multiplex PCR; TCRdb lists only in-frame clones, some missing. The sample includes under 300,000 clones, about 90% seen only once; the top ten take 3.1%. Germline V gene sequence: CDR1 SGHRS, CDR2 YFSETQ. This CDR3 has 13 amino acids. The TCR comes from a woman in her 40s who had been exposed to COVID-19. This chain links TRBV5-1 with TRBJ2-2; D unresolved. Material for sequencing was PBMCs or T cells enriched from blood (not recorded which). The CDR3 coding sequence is TGTGCCAGCAGCGATATAGTCACCGGGGAGCTGTTTTTT. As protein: CASSDIVTGELFF.